The 18 T cell receptor beta chains below come from one sample, sequenced in a study of Ad26.COV2.S vaccination and SARS-CoV-2 variants. Treatment described: 15 to 20 received Ad26.COV2.S at low or high dose, single or two shots; a few received placebo; per-sample allocation not given. Collection of the samples took place on day 63 after the first injection of vaccine or placebo. Assay: immunoSEQ multiplex PCR; the TCRdb copy retains only in-frame clones and omits some. The sample has a few hundred thousand clones, roughly 90% seen once; the top ten hold less than 4%. The sequenced sample was peripheral blood, obtained in a trial of Ad26.COV2.S vaccine versus placebo. These receptors came from a person between 18 and 65 years old who received the Ad26.COV2.S COVID-19 vaccine or a placebo.

The chain carries TRBV6-5 and TRBJ2-7; 12 nucleotides agree with TRBD1. With 5 bases clipped from V and 7 bases from J, the junction kept 6 bases outside the gene matches. Germline CDR1 and CDR2: MNHEY and SVGAGI. The CDR3 covers 14 residues. CDR3 amino acids: CASSQGQGAGEQYF. In nucleotides, the CDR3 is TGTGCCAGCAGTCAGGGACAGGGGGCGGGGGAGCAGTACTTC.

The chain couples TRBV19 to TRBJ2-3; 7 positions agree with TRBD2. V trimming: 9 bases; J trimming: 6 bases; junction bases outside the gene matches: 6. This CDR3 is built from 12 residues. CDR1 is LNHDA and CDR2 is SQIVND in the germline V gene (reference sequence). Written as DNA, the CDR3 is TGTGCCAGCCGCGGACTAGGGGATACGCAGTATTTT. This translates into CASRGLGDTQYF.

V gene TRBV5-6 combines with J gene TRBJ1-5, with a weak D call TRBD1 (6 bases). The germline V gene has CDR1 SGHDT and CDR2 YYEEEE. V lost 6 bases to trimming and J lost 2 bases, with 21 bases between them. There are 17 residues in the CDR3. This CDR3 reads CASNQGDRTYGNQPQHF. In DNA form, the CDR3 reads TGTGCCAGCAACCAGGGCGACAGGACCTACGGCAATCAGCCCCAGCATTTT.

The chain links TRBV7-6 to TRBJ1-5; D is possibly TRBD1 (5 bases). CDR1 and CDR2 from the germline V gene are SGHVS and FNYEAQ. CDR3 length equals 13 residues. The V end was cut by 1 base, the J end by 4 bases, with 5 bases between. The CDR3 coding sequence is TGTGCCAGCAGCTTAGGGACAAATCAGCCCCAGCATTTT. Its translation: CASSLGTNQPQHF.

The gene calls are TRBV6-2 or TRBV6-3 and TRBJ2-7; 9 bases line up with TRBD1. The trim removed 4 bases at V and 4 bases at J, leaving 8 bases unmatched. From germline, CDR1 is MNHEY and CDR2 SVGEGT. This CDR3 region has 15 residues. CDR3 nucleotides: TGTGCCAGCAGTTCTCCGGACAGGGGAAGTTACGAGCAGTACTTC. It is translated as CASSSPDRGSYEQYF.

This rearrangement joins TRBV5-6 to TRBJ2-3; 12 bases are shared with TRBD1. Per germline, CDR1 SGHDT and CDR2 YYEEEE. CDR3 length: 15 amino acids. Trimming took 3 bases from V and 4 from J; bases not matched to a gene: 3. The CDR3 reads CASSWDRGQADTQYF. The CDR3 DNA sequence: TGTGCCAGCAGCTGGGACAGGGGGCAGGCAGATACGCAGTATTTT. The full variable domain, with the rest looked up from reference TRBV5-6 and TRBJ2-3, is DAGVTQSPTHLIKTRGQQVTLRCSPKSGHDTVSWYQQALGQGPQFIFQYYEEEERQRGNFPDRFSGHQFPNYSSELNVNALLLGDSALYLCASSWDRGQADTQYFGPGTRLTVL.

This chain joins TRBV7-2 and TRBJ2-5, with 7 bases identical to TRBD2. This CDR3 is built from 14 residues. CDR1 and CDR2 from the germline V gene are SGHTA and FQGNSA. V gave up 5 bases and J gave up 3 bases; unmatched junction bases: 6. In DNA form, the CDR3 reads TGTGCCAGCAGCACGTGGGGGGGGAAAGAGACCCAGTACTTC. Its protein product is CASSTWGGKETQYF.

CDR3 sequence reads: CASSLGSGGRTGELFF. The CDR3, as DNA: TGTGCCAGCAGCCTCGGTAGCGGGGGGAGAACCGGGGAGCTGTTTTTT. The chain combines TRBV7-6 with TRBJ2-2, with 10 bases aligning to TRBD2. Germline CDR1 SGHVS, CDR2 FNYEAQ. Losses at the gene ends were 5 bases for V and 5 bases for J; bases not matched to a gene: 8. The CDR3 spans 16 residues. Full variable domain (missing parts from reference TRBV7-6 and TRBJ2-2): GAGVSQSPRYKVTKRGQDVALRCDPISGHVSLYWYRQALGQGPEFLTYFNYEAQQDKSGLPNDRFSAERPEGSISTLTIQRTEQRDSAMYRCASSLGSGGRTGELFFGEGSRLTVL.

This clone was detected once. The rearrangement links TRBV7-9 to TRBJ1-2, with 8 bases aligning to TRBD1. This CDR3 is built from 15 residues. Per the germline V gene, CDR1 is SEHNR and CDR2 is FQNEAQ (reference sequence). J was trimmed by 3 bases and V by 4 bases; bases with no gene match: 7. CDR3 DNA sequence: TGTGCCAGCAGCTACAAGCAGGGGGCAGACTATGGCTACACCTTC. This encodes CASSYKQGADYGYTF. Using reference TRBV7-9 and TRBJ1-2 for the parts outside the CDR3, the full variable domain is DTGVSQNPRHKITKRGQNVTFRCDPISEHNRLYWYRQTLGQGPEFLTYFQNEAQLEKSRLLSDRFSAERPKGSFSTLEIQRTEQGDSAMYLCASSYKQGADYGYTFGSGTRLTVV.

J is TRBJ2-1 and V is TRBV7-9, with TRBD1 as a possible D gene (5 bases). In germline, CDR1 is SEHNR, CDR2 FQNEAQ (reference sequence). The CDR3 consists of 16 residues. The germline V and J ends were trimmed by 0 bases and 5 bases, with 14 bases remaining between them. The CDR3 here is CASSLAGVYADNEQFF. In DNA, the CDR3 is TGTGCCAGCAGCTTAGCAGGGGTCTATGCGGACAATGAGCAGTTCTTC.

The gene calls are TRBV19 and TRBJ1-5, with D possibly being TRBD1 (6 bases). The CDR3 sequence is 15 residues long. V was pared by 5 bases and J by 0 bases, with 11 bases between. Per germline, CDR1 LNHDA and CDR2 SQIVND (reference sequence). The CDR3 DNA follows: TGTGCCAGTAGTTGGGGGCGGAATAGCAATCAGCCCCAGCATTTT. Amino acid sequence: CASSWGRNSNQPQHF.

The gene calls are TRBV28 and TRBJ2-7, with 7 positions matching TRBD2. This CDR3 has 14 residues. The germline CDR1 and CDR2 sequences are MDHEN and SYDVKM. V was pared by 3 bases and J by 6 bases, with 8 bases of the junction left unmatched. CDR3 bases: TGTGCCAGCAGTTTCGGCGCGGGGGTAACCGAGCAGTACTTC. Protein: CASSFGAGVTEQYF.

This sequence joins TRBV7-2 and TRBJ2-5; 10 bases match TRBD2. Trimming removed 5 bases from V and 5 bases from J; junction bases left unmatched: 17. The germline V gene encodes CDR1 SGHTA and CDR2 FQGNSA. The CDR3 has 18 amino acids. The CDR3 DNA reads as TGTGCCAGCAGCCCGCCAGGGCTAGCGGGGGTATTAGGGGAGACCCAGTACTTC. Translated: CASSPPGLAGVLGETQYF. The full variable domain, its missing parts supplied by reference TRBV7-2 and TRBJ2-5, is GAGVSQSPSNKVTEKGKDVELRCDPISGHTALYWYRQSLGQGLEFLIYFQGNSAPDKSGLPSDRFSAERTGGSVSTLTIQRTQQEDSAVYLCASSPPGLAGVLGETQYFGPGTRLLVL.

V is TRBV12-5 and J is TRBJ2-7; D remains unclear. CDR1 is LGHNT, CDR2 FRNRAP, per germline. The CDR3 loop spans 18 amino acids. Deletions cut 11 bases from V and 0 bases from J, with 29 bases between. Here the CDR3 reads CAGRSIPGQLCGSYEQYF. The CDR3, as DNA: TGTGCTGGCAGAAGTATCCCGGGTCAACTTTGTGGCTCCTACGAGCAGTACTTC.

The chain has TRBV24-1 and TRBJ2-3; D gene unclear. V was trimmed by 4 bases and J by 2 bases, leaving 0 bases between them. The germline V gene encodes CDR1 KGHDR and CDR2 SFDVKD. The CDR3 is made up of 11 amino acids. CDR3 residues: CATSDTDTQYF. DNA of the CDR3: TGTGCCACCAGTGACACAGATACGCAGTATTTT.

This sequence joins TRBV30 and TRBJ1-5; TRBD1 is a possible D gene (5 bases). This CDR3 spans 15 amino acids. In germline, CDR1 is GTSNPN, CDR2 SVGIG (reference sequence). V lost 2 bases and J lost 2, with 13 bases in between. The CDR3 DNA is TGTGCCTGGAGTCAAGGAACCAGGGGCAATCAGCCCCAGCATTTT. Its translation: CAWSQGTRGNQPQHF.

The chain joins TRBV2 to TRBJ2-7; D gene unclear. Trimming took off 6 bases at V and 4 bases at J, with 7 bases between the two ends. Per the germline V gene, CDR1 is SNHLY and CDR2 is FYNNEI. The CDR3 runs 11 residues. The CDR3 region has the DNA TGTGCCAGCAGCAGGTTTTACGAGCAGTACTTC. Amino acid sequence: CASSRFYEQYF. The entire variable domain, with the rest obtained from reference TRBV2 and TRBJ2-7, is as follows: EPEVTQTPSHQVTQMGQEVILRCVPISNHLYFYWYRQILGQKVEFLVSFYNNEISEKSEIFDDQFSVERPDGSNFTLKIRSTKLEDSAMYFCASSRFYEQYFGPGTRLTVT.

V gene TRBV19 combines with J gene TRBJ1-5; unclear D gene. V was clipped by 8 bases and J by 0 bases, with 17 bases between them. CDR3 length equals 16 residues. Germline V gene sequence: CDR1 LNHDA, CDR2 SQIVND (reference sequence). CDR3 nucleotide sequence: TGTGCCAGTGCCCGGGAGGGAGGATATAGCAATCAGCCCCAGCATTTT. Translated: CASAREGGYSNQPQHF.